This T cell receptor beta chain stems from a study of shared clonotypes between healthy human individuals. The method was immunoSEQ multiplex PCR; TCRdb's version includes in-frame clones alone and lacks a portion of them. Of about 820,000 clones detected, 80% to 95% appear once; the ten largest clones hold around 24%. Whole-study findings and limits: Across a handful of donors, naive CD4 shared roughly 5%, naive CD8 over 3%, memory CD4 roughly 2.1%, memory CD8 0.35% to 0.5%.

On this clone: Antigen specificity is unknown.

The CDR3 covers 16 residues. Unmatched junction bases numbered 4, after V lost 0 bases and J lost 2 bases. Germline V lookup: CDR1 MNHNS, CDR2 SASEGT. Naive CD8 cells were CD45RO-negative, positively selected for CCR7, excluding terminally differentiated effector memory CD45RA+ cells. The chain links TRBV6-1 to TRBJ2-3; 8 bases map to TRBD1. The source is a man under 40 in good health. Material: naive CD8+ T cells sorted from blood. The CDR3 DNA follows: TGTGCCAGCAGTGAAGCGTCACAGGGGGACACAGATACGCAGTATTTT. Protein product: CASSEASQGDTDTQYF.